Below, 31 T cell receptor beta chains from the same sample are listed, as sequenced in a study of blood T cell repertoires in COVID-19. Sequencing used immunoSEQ multiplex PCR; TCRdb keeps in-frame clones, though not all of them. This table has approximately 300,000 clones, 86% appearing once. Sequencing used peripheral blood. These receptors were obtained from a woman between 50 and 59 years old with acute or convalescent COVID-19.

The V call is TRBV29-1, the J call TRBJ2-4; the match to TRBD2 covers 8 bases. J was trimmed by 6 bases and V by 4 bases; bases with no gene match: 2. Germline values: CDR1 SQVTM, CDR2 ANQGSEA. This CDR3 is 12 amino acids long. The CDR3 spells CSVVRGANIQYF. Written as DNA, the CDR3 is TGCAGCGTTGTGCGGGGGGCAAACATTCAGTACTTC. Full variable domain (rest looked up from reference TRBV29-1 and TRBJ2-4): SAVISQKPSRDICQRGTSLTIQCQVDSQVTMMFWYRQQPGQSLTLIATANQGSEATYESGFVIDKFPISRPNLTFSTLTVSNMSPEDSSIYLCSVVRGANIQYFGAGTRLSVL.

The chain has TRBV2 and TRBJ2-5; 8 bases fit TRBD1. V lost 6 bases to trimming and J lost 4 bases; unmatched junction nucleotides: 4. Germline lookup yields CDR1 SNHLY and CDR2 FYNNEI. The CDR3 totals 13 residues. Here the CDR3 DNA reads TGTGCCAGCAGCACAGGGGGTCGAGAGACCCAGTACTTC. Translation: CASSTGGRETQYF. Based on the CDR3 plus reference TRBV2 and TRBJ2-5, the full variable domain is EPEVTQTPSHQVTQMGQEVILRCVPISNHLYFYWYRQILGQKVEFLVSFYNNEISEKSEIFDDQFSVERPDGSNFTLKIRSTKLEDSAMYFCASSTGGRETQYFGPGTRLLVL.

This clone is a singleton in its sample. This chain connects TRBV2 to TRBJ1-4; tentatively, D is TRBD1 (5 bases). The germline V gene encodes CDR1 SNHLY and CDR2 FYNNEI. Trimming shortened V by 3 bases and J by 8 bases, and 10 bases separated the two germline ends. This CDR3 region has 13 residues. CDR3 DNA sequence: TGTGCCAGCAGTGACGGGACTCGGGAAAAACTGTTTTTT. Protein sequence: CASSDGTREKLFF.

This rearrangement joins TRBV6-4 to TRBJ1-2, with a tentative D call TRBD1 (6 bases). The germline CDR1 and CDR2 sequences are MRHNA and SNTAGT. V was trimmed by 2 bases and J by 9 bases, leaving 16 bases between them. The CDR3 is made up of 14 amino acids. The CDR3 region has the DNA TGTGCCAGCAGTGACCCTAGCAGGGGAAAGAGCTACACCTTC. This gives the protein CASSDPSRGKSYTF.

The chain couples TRBV24-1 to TRBJ1-1, with 9 bases fitting TRBD1. The V gene's germline CDR1 is KGHDR and CDR2 SFDVKD. CDR3 length equals 14 residues. Trimming at V came to 2 bases and at J to 7 bases, leaving 4 bases not matched to a gene. CDR3 amino acids: CATSDSGTGHEAFF. The CDR3 nucleotides read TGTGCCACCAGTGATTCCGGGACAGGGCATGAAGCTTTCTTT.

The J gene is TRBJ1-2, the V gene TRBV27, with 8 bases identical to TRBD1. With 4 bases clipped from V and 1 base from J, the junction kept 8 bases outside the gene matches. CDR1 and CDR2 (germline): MNHEY, SMNVEV (reference sequence). The CDR3 is made up of 16 amino acids. CDR3 nucleotides: TGTGCCAGCAGTTCCCGTCCGGGACAGGTTAACTATGGCTACACCTTC. Encoded protein: CASSSRPGQVNYGYTF.

This clone was detected once. Other DNA sequences within the sample encode an identical CDR3. The chain recombines TRBV28 with TRBJ1-1, with TRBD1 as a possible D gene (5 bases). Trimming cost V 2 bases and J 6 bases, with 7 bases left between them. The CDR3 is made up of 12 amino acids. CDR1 and CDR2 (germline): MDHEN, SYDVKM. This CDR3 is CASSLGGAEAFF. CDR3 DNA sequence: TGTGCCAGCAGTTTAGGGGGGGCTGAAGCTTTCTTT. The complete variable domain, with remaining parts taken from reference TRBV28 and TRBJ1-1, reads DVKVTQSSRYLVKRTGEKVFLECVQDMDHENMFWYRQDPGLGLRLIYFSYDVKMKEKGDIPEGYSVSREKKERFSLILESASTNQTSMYLCASSLGGAEAFFGQGTRLTVV.

In nucleotides, the CDR3 is TGTGCCAGCAGCTTAGATTCGAGGAATTCACCCCTCCACTTT. This translates into CASSLDSRNSPLHF. The chain links TRBV7-3 to TRBJ1-6; unclear D gene. Per the germline V gene, CDR1 is SGHTA and CDR2 is FQGTGA. V shed 2 bases and J shed 7 bases, with 9 bases lying between them. The CDR3 extends over 14 amino acids.

The chain uses TRBV7-3 and TRBJ2-2, with D possibly matching TRBD1 (5 bases). CDR1 and CDR2 (germline): SGHTA, FQGTGA. The V end lost 5 bases, the J end lost 0 bases, and 13 bases lay between the germline ends. The CDR3 runs 16 residues. The CDR3 region is CASSRRATSNTGELFF. The CDR3, as DNA: TGTGCCAGCAGCCGCAGGGCCACCTCGAACACCGGGGAGCTGTTTTTT.

The CDR3 DNA is TGTGCCAGCAACCCGGGAGGGCGGGGCACAGATACGCAGTATTTT. This encodes CASNPGGRGTDTQYF. V and J are TRBV6-6 and TRBJ2-3, with 8 bases identical to TRBD2. This CDR3 is built from 15 residues. The germline CDR1 and CDR2 sequences are MNHNY and SVGAGI (reference sequence). The junction had 7 bases not matched to a gene; V was cut back by 7 bases and J by 1 base.

The chain combines TRBV7-3 with TRBJ1-2; D call uncertain. The CDR3 covers 16 residues. Germline values: CDR1 SGHTA, CDR2 FQGTGA. Trimming took 1 base from V and 4 from J, leaving 16 bases between them. The CDR3 protein is CASSLMGGSSSYGYTF. CDR3 DNA: TGTGCCAGCAGCTTAATGGGAGGCAGTAGTAGCTATGGCTACACCTTC.

J is TRBJ2-7 and V is TRBV9; TRBD2 aligns across 11 bases. After removal of 0 bases from V and 2 bases from J, the junction contained 1 base not matched to a gene. This CDR3 has 15 residues. The germline V gene has CDR1 SGDLS and CDR2 YYNGEE. The CDR3 nucleotides are TGTGCCAGCAGCGTAGGACTAGCGGGAACCTACGAGCAGTACTTC. It yields the protein CASSVGLAGTYEQYF.

This clone was seen just once. This sequence joins TRBV4-3 and TRBJ1-4, with a possible D match to TRBD1 (5 bases). The CDR3 totals 16 residues. In germline, CDR1 is LGHNA, CDR2 YSLEER. Trimming left V 2 bases short and J 0 bases short, with 10 bases between. CDR3 nucleotide sequence: TGCGCCAGCAGCCAATCGGGGGGAGCAACTAATGAAAAACTGTTTTTT. Its translation: CASSQSGGATNEKLFF.

The chain carries TRBV9 and TRBJ1-4; D remains ambiguous. V dropped 0 bases and J dropped 8 bases, with 8 bases sitting between them. The length of the CDR3 is 13 residues. Germline V CDR1 and CDR2: SGDLS, YYNGEE. The CDR3 loop is CASSVGRGEKLFF. In DNA form, the CDR3 reads TGTGCCAGCAGCGTAGGGCGAGGAGAAAAACTGTTTTTT.

The chain employs TRBV5-4 and TRBJ2-1; 8 bases match TRBD1. Germline CDR1 and CDR2: SGHNT and YYREEE (reference sequence). Trimming removed 4 bases from V and 2 bases from J; junction bases left unmatched: 5. CDR3 length: 15 amino acids. The CDR3 reads CASSPRTGTYNEQFF. For the CDR3, the DNA is TGTGCCAGCAGCCCGAGGACAGGGACCTACAATGAGCAGTTCTTC.

The chain joins TRBV19 to TRBJ2-5; the match to TRBD2 covers 7 bases. Germline V gives CDR1 LNHDA, CDR2 SQIVND (reference sequence). Trimming cost V 4 bases and J 2 bases; bases outside gene matches: 7. This CDR3 region has 15 residues. The CDR3 here is CASSKRLADQETQYF. The CDR3 nucleotides read TGTGCCAGTAGTAAGAGGCTAGCGGATCAAGAGACCCAGTACTTC.

The chain combines TRBV28 with TRBJ1-2; TRBD1 aligns across 9 bases. The CDR3 loop spans 14 amino acids. CDR1 is MDHEN and CDR2 is SYDVKM in the germline V gene. V gave up 7 bases and J gave up 2 bases; unmatched junction bases: 5. The CDR3 here is CASTKTGGNYGYTF. The CDR3 DNA is TGTGCCAGCACCAAGACAGGGGGAAACTATGGCTACACCTTC.

The chain employs TRBV11-2 and TRBJ2-7; 7 positions match TRBD1. V was clipped by 3 bases and J by 3 bases; unmatched bases: 2. Germline V gene sequence: CDR1 SGHAT, CDR2 FQNNGV. This CDR3 comprises 13 residues. CDR3 sequence (DNA): TGTGCCAGCAGCTTGGGACAGAGCTACGAGCAGTACTTC. Translating it yields CASSLGQSYEQYF. The whole variable domain, remainder taken from reference TRBV11-2 and TRBJ2-7, is EAGVAQSPRYKIIEKRQSVAFWCNPISGHATLYWYQQILGQGPKLLIQFQNNGVVDDSQLPKDRFSAERLKGVDSTLKIQPAKLEDSAVYLCASSLGQSYEQYFGPGTRLTVT.

V is TRBV9 and J is TRBJ1-2; tentative D call: TRBD1 (5 bases). CDR3 size: 14 residues. CDR1 SGDLS and CDR2 YYNGEE come from the germline V gene. Trimming cost V 0 bases and J 4 bases, with 10 bases left between them. The CDR3 nucleotides read TGTGCCAGCAGCGTAGATCAGGGAACCTATGGCTACACCTTC. It codes for CASSVDQGTYGYTF.

In its sample, this clone was seen a few times. The DNA for the CDR3 is TGTGCCAGCAGTTTTGTTTACGGACAGGGGGAAGGGTCGGCCAAAAACATTCAGTACTTC. Amino acids: CASSFVYGQGEGSAKNIQYF. V usage is TRBV28 and J usage is TRBJ2-4; TRBD1 matches at 10 bases. Germline V CDR1 and CDR2: MDHEN, SYDVKM. With V trimmed by 3 bases and J by 1 base, 15 bases remained unmatched. CDR3 length: 20 residues.

Remarks on this clone: Other DNA sequences in this sample translate to the same CDR3. V usage is TRBV27 and J usage is TRBJ1-1; 7 bases map to TRBD1. After removal of 3 bases from V and 3 bases from J, the junction contained 1 base not matched to a gene. Germline V gene sequence: CDR1 MNHEY, CDR2 SMNVEV (reference sequence). The CDR3 contains 13 residues. CDR3 bases: TGTGCCAGCAGTTTGGGACAGTACACTGAAGCTTTCTTT. It encodes CASSLGQYTEAFF.

The chain combines TRBV3-1 (or the pseudogene TRBV3-2) with TRBJ2-1; 7 bases line up with TRBD1. CDR3 size: 14 residues. CDR1 and CDR2 (germline): LGHDT, YNNKEL (reference sequence). V lost 1 base and J lost 14; bases outside the gene matches: 11. CDR3 region: CASSQGLTGIDEFF. The DNA for the CDR3 is TGTGCCAGCAGCCAAGGACTGACAGGGATCGATGAGTTCTTC.

The gene calls are TRBV4-1 and TRBJ2-2; a possible D gene is TRBD2 (5 bases). Germline V gene data show CDR1 as MGHRA and CDR2 as YSYEKL. V gave up 2 bases and J gave up 2 bases, with 12 bases separating them. The CDR3 spans 16 residues. In nucleotides, the CDR3 is TGCGCCAGCAGCCAAACCGGACTTAGTAACACCGGGGAGCTGTTTTTT. Translating it yields CASSQTGLSNTGELFF.

The chain recombines TRBV7-9 with TRBJ2-1; D is ambiguous. CDR1 is SEHNR and CDR2 is FQNEAQ in the germline V gene (reference sequence). Trimming cost V 2 bases and J 0 bases, with 11 bases left between them. The CDR3 covers 16 residues. The CDR3 region is CASSLQRSSSYNEQFF. Here the CDR3 DNA reads TGTGCCAGCAGCTTACAGCGTTCAAGCTCCTACAATGAGCAGTTCTTC.

The genes are TRBV28 and TRBJ2-5; possible D gene TRBD2, 6 bases. The CDR3 has 15 amino acids. V was cut by 5 bases and J by 4 bases, with 17 bases left in between. CDR1 and CDR2 from the germline V gene are MDHEN and SYDVKM. In DNA, the CDR3 is TGTGCCAGCAGTCAGCCGCTGGGAGGTCGAGAGACCCAGTACTTC. Protein sequence: CASSQPLGGRETQYF.

The chain combines TRBV4-1 with TRBJ1-1; TRBD1 agrees at 7 bases. From germline, CDR1 is MGHRA and CDR2 YSYEKL. Losses at the gene ends were 10 bases for V and 0 bases for J; bases not matched to a gene: 8. The CDR3 sequence is 14 residues long. The CDR3 nucleotides are TGCGCCACCGGGACAGATAGCATGAACACTGAAGCTTTCTTT. Encoded protein: CATGTDSMNTEAFF.

The chain uses TRBV28 and TRBJ1-5; the D gene is possibly TRBD1 (5 bases). The CDR3 totals 14 residues. Per germline, CDR1 MDHEN and CDR2 SYDVKM. The V and J ends lost 7 bases and 11 bases respectively, with 21 bases between them. CDR3: CASTMTGRARSQHF. CDR3 DNA: TGTGCCAGCACCATGACGGGCAGGGCTCGGTCCCAGCATTTT. The full variable domain, its missing parts supplied by reference TRBV28 and TRBJ1-5, is DVKVTQSSRYLVKRTGEKVFLECVQDMDHENMFWYRQDPGLGLRLIYFSYDVKMKEKGDIPEGYSVSREKKERFSLILESASTNQTSMYLCASTMTGRARSQHFGDGTRLSIL.

The chain uses TRBV19 and TRBJ2-7; 11 bases map to TRBD2. This CDR3 has 16 amino acids. Germline CDR1 and CDR2: LNHDA and SQIVND (reference sequence). Unmatched junction bases numbered 7, after V lost 6 bases and J lost 0 bases. The CDR3 region is CASRVSTSGNSYEQYF. In nucleotides, the CDR3 is TGTGCCAGTAGAGTTTCGACTAGCGGGAACTCCTACGAGCAGTACTTC.

V is TRBV6-2 or TRBV6-3 and J is TRBJ1-6, with 7 positions matching TRBD1. The ends lost 2 bases at V and 6 bases at J; junction bases unmatched: 4. From germline, CDR1 is MNHEY and CDR2 SVGEGT. CDR3 length equals 15 residues. In DNA form, the CDR3 reads TGTGCCAGCAGTTACGCCCACAGGGGTAATTCACCCCTCCACTTT. Translating it yields CASSYAHRGNSPLHF.

The chain combines TRBV7-9 with TRBJ2-7; 12 bases align to TRBD1. The length of the CDR3 is 15 residues. CDR1 and CDR2 from the germline V gene are SEHNR and FQNEAQ (reference sequence). V shed 2 bases, J shed 4 bases, and the junction held 3 bases outside the gene matches. CDR3 bases: TGTGCCAGCAGCTTACGGGGACAGGGGGCTTACGAGCAGTACTTC. Protein product: CASSLRGQGAYEQYF.

The chain employs TRBV6-5 and TRBJ2-3; 7 positions agree with TRBD2. CDR1 is MNHEY and CDR2 is SVGAGI in the germline V gene. This CDR3 has 16 residues. V lost 0 bases and J lost 4; bases outside the gene matches: 7. In DNA form, the CDR3 reads TGTGCCAGCAGTTACTCCGCGGGAGCTTCGGCAGATACGCAGTATTTT. Amino acids: CASSYSAGASADTQYF.